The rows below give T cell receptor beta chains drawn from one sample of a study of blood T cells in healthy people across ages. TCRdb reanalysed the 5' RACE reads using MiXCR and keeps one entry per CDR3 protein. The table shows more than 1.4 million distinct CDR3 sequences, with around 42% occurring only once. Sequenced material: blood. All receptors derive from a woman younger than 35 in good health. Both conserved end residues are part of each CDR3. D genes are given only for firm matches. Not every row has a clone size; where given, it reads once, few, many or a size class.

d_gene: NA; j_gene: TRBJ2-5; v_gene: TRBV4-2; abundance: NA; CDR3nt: TGTGCCAGCAGCCCGAACGCCGGGACCAAGTGGGAGACCCAGTACTTC; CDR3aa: CASSPNAGTKWETQYF
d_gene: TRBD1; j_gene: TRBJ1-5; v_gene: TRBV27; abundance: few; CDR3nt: TGTGCCAGCAGTTTCGGACAGGGTTTTCAGCCCCAGCATTTT; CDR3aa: CASSFGQGFQPQHF
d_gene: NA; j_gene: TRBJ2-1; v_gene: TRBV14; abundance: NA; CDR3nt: TGTGCCAGCAGCCAAGAAGCAGCGGATTCCTACAATGAGCAGTTCTTC; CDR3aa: CASSQEAADSYNEQFF
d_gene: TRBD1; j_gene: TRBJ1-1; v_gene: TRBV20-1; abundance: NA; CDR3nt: TGCAGTGCTAAAGGACAGGCGAACACTGAAGCTTTCTTT; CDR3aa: CSAKGQANTEAFF
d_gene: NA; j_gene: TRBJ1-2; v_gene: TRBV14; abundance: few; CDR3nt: TGTGCCAGCAGCCGCAACACAAACTATGGCTACACCTTC; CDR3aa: CASSRNTNYGYTF
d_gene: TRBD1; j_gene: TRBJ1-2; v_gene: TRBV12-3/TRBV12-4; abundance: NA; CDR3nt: TGTGCCAGCAGGTTCAGGGGGCTCGACGGCTACACCTTC; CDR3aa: CASRFRGLDGYTF
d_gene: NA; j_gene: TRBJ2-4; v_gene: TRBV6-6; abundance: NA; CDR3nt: TGTGCCAGCAGGGTATTAGAACCTGGGGAGCAGTACTTC; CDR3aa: CASRVLEPGEQYF
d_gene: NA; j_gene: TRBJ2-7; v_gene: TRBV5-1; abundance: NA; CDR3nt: TGCGCCAGCAGCTTCGAAGGGGCTGATGAGCAGTACTTC; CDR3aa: CASSFEGADEQYF
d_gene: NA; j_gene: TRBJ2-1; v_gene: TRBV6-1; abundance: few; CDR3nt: TGTGCCAGCAGGGCGCTTCTACCCTACAATGAGCAGTTCTTC; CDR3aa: CASRALLPYNEQFF
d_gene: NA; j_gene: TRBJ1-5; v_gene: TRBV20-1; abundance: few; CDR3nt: TGCAGTGCTAGCCAAACCGGAGCTTCCAATCAGCCCCAGCATTTT; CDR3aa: CSASQTGASNQPQHF
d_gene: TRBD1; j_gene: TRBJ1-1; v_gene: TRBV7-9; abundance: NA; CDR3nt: TGTGCCAGCAAACTACAGGGGGCCATGAACACTGAAGCTTTCTTT; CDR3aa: CASKLQGAMNTEAFF
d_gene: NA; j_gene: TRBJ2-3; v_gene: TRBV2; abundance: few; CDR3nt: TGTGCCAGCAGTGACCGGGCGACCCTCACAGATACGCAGTATTTT; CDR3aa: CASSDRATLTDTQYF
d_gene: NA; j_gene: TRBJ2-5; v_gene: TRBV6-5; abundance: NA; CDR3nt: TGTGCCAGCAGTGACTCCAATGGGGAGACCCAGTACTTC; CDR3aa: CASSDSNGETQYF
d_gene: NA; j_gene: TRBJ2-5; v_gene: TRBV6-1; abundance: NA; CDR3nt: TGTGCCATTAGCCCCAGGCAAGAGACCCAGTACTTC; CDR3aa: CAISPRQETQYF
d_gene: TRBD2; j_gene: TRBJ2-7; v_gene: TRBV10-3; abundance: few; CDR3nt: TGTGCCATCAGTGAGTCGTGGACTAGTACCTACGAGCAGTACTTC; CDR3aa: CAISESWTSTYEQYF
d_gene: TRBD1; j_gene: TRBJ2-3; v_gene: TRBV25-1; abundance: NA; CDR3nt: TGTGCCAGCAGTGTGGGACAGGGGGCTCCCTCAGATACGCAGTATTTT; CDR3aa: CASSVGQGAPSDTQYF
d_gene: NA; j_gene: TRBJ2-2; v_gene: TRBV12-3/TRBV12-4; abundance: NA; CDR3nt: TGTGCCACCCGAGGACAGACGAACACCGGGGAGCTGTTTTTT; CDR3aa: CATRGQTNTGELFF
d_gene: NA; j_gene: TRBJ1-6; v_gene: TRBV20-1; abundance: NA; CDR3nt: TGCAGTGCCCCGGCGGAGATCCTATGGGATAATTCACCCCTCCACTTT; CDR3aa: CSAPAEILWDNSPLHF
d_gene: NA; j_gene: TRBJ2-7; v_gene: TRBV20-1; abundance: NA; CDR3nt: TGCAGTGCTACCGGCCAAGCCTACGAGCAGTACTTC; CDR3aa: CSATGQAYEQYF
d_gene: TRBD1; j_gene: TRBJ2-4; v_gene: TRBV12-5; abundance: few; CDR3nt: TGTGCTAGTGCCCTCATAACGGGACAGGGGGTTGTCATTCAGTACTTC; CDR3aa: CASALITGQGVVIQYF
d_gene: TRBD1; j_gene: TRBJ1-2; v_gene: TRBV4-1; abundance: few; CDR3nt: TGCGCCAGCAGCCTGACCGGGACAGGAGCTAACTATGGCTACACCTTC; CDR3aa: CASSLTGTGANYGYTF
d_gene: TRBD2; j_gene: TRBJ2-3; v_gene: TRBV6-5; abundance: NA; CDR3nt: TGTGCCAGCATCCCGCGGGAGGGGGGCACAGATACGCAGTATTTT; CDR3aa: CASIPREGGTDTQYF
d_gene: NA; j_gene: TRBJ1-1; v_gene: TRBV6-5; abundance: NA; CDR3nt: TGTGCCAGCAGTTACCCACAGGGTGTGGGCGCTGAAGCTTTCTTT; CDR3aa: CASSYPQGVGAEAFF
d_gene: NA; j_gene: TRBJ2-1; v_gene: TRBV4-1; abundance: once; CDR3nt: TGCGCCAGCAGCCAAGATACCCCAATAAGGGAGCAGTTCTTC; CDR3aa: CASSQDTPIREQFF
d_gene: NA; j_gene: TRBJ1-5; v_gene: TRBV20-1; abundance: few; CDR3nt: TGCAGCGTTAGAGGGGTAGATCAGCCCCAGCATTTT; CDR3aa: CSVRGVDQPQHF
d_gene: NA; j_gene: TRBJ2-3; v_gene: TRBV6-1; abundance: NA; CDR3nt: TGTGCCAGCAGTGAGATGGCATATACGCAGTATTTT; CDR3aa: CASSEMAYTQYF
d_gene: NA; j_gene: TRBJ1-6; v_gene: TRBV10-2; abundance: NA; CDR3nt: TGCGCCAGCAGTGAGGGGTGGGGTTCACCCCTCCACTTT; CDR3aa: CASSEGWGSPLHF
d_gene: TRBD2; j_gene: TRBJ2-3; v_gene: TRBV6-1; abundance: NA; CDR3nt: TGTGCCAGCAGTGGGGCACTAGCGGGGGGGCTGGTCACAGATACGCAGTATTTT; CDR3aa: CASSGALAGGLVTDTQYF
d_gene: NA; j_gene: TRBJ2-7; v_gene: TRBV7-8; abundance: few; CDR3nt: TGTGCCAGCAGCTTAGAGGGCCAGCTACTTCAAGTGGTCGAGCAGTACTTC; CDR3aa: CASSLEGQLLQVVEQYF
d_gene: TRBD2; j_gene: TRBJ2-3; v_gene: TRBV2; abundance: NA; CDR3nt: TGTGCCAGTTCTCAGCGGGGGGTCACCCCAGATACGCAGTATTTT; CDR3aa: CASSQRGVTPDTQYF
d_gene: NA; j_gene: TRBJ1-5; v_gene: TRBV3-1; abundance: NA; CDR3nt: TGTGCCAGCAGCCAAGCCTCGGATAGCAATCAGCCCCAGCATTTT; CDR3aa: CASSQASDSNQPQHF
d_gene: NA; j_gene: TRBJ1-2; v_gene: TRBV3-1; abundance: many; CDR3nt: TGTGCCAGCAGCCAAGGGCCTGCTAACTATGGCTACACCTTC; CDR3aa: CASSQGPANYGYTF
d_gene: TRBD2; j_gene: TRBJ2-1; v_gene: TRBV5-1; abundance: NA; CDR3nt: TGCGCCAGCAGCCCAAAGCGGGGGACGTACAATGAGCAGTTCTTC; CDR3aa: CASSPKRGTYNEQFF
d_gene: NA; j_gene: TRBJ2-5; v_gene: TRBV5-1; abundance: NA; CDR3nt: TGCGCCAGCACCTTGGAACGAAACAATGAGCAGTACTTC; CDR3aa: CASTLERNNEQYF
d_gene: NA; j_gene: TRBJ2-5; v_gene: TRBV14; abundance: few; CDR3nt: TGTGCCAGCACCACGGGCAGACAAAAAGAGACCCAGTACTTC; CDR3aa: CASTTGRQKETQYF
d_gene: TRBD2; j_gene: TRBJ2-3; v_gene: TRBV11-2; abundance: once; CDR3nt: TGTGCCAGCAGCTCCGAAACCGGGACTAGCGGGGGGGCTAGCACAGATACGCAGTATTTT; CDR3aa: CASSSETGTSGGASTDTQYF
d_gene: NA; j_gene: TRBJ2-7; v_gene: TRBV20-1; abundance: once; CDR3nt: TGCAGTGCTCAAGACAGTTCAAGCTCCTACGAGCAGTACTTC; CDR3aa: CSAQDSSSSYEQYF
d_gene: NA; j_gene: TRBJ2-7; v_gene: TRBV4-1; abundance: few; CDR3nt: TGCGCCAGCAGCCACGAAATGGGCCAGGGCTCAATCAATACCTACGAGCAGTACTTC; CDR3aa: CASSHEMGQGSINTYEQYF
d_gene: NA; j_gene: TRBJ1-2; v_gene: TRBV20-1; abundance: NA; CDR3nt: TGCAGTGCTAGGGGGACCGCCATTACCGCTAATGGCTACACCTTC; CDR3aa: CSARGTAITANGYTF
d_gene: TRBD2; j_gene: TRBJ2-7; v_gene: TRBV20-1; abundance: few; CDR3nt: TGCAGTGCTTGTCCTAGCGGGAGTGGGTCCGAGCAGTACTTC; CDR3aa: CSACPSGSGSEQYF
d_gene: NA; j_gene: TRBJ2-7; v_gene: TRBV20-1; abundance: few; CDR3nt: TGCAGTGCCCCGGACACTGCGACCTACGAGCAGTACTTC; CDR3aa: CSAPDTATYEQYF
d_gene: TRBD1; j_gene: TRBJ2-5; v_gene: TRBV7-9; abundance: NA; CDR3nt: TGTGCCAGCAGTCAATCCCGGGACAGGGCTAGTCGAGAGACCCAGTACTTC; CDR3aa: CASSQSRDRASRETQYF